The T cell receptor (beta chain) under discussion was sequenced for a study of T cells in localized non-small cell lung cancer. Overall study findings and caveats: Higher blood T cell density tracked longer overall survival. Appearances in adjacent lung were noted for a median roughly 50 of the top 100 tumor clones.

CDR3 length: 12 amino acids. The protocol was immunoSEQ multiplex PCR, while the TCRdb copy is restricted to in-frame clones and leaves out a portion. The profile shows 25,000 to 30,000 clones, approximately 90% of them singletons. For this clone: Its antigen is unknown.

This sequence joins TRBV7-5 and TRBJ1-1; the D call of TRBD1 is as the table states it, not checked on the DNA. TRBV7-5 is deemed a pseudogene. Source: peripheral blood, taken before any cancer treatment. The receptor comes from an older female donor with stage I lung adenocarcinoma. CDR3 residues: CVRSSRHFEAFF. CDR3 in DNA: TGTGTCAGAAGCTCAAGACACTTTGAAGCTTTCTTT.